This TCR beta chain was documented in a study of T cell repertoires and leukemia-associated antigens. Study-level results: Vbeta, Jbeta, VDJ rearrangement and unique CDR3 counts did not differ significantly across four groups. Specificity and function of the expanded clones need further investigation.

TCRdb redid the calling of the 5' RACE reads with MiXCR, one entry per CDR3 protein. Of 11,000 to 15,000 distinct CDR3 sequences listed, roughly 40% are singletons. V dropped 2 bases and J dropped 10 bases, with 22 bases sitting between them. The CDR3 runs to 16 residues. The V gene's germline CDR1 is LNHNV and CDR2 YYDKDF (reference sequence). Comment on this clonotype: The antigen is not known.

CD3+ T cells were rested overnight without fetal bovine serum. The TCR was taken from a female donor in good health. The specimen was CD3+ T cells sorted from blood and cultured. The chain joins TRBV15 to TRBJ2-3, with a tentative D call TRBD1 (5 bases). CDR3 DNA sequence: TGTGCCACCAGCAGACTACAGGCCCGGAGCACAGGTGCGCAGTATTTT. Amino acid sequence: CATSRLQARSTGAQYF.